A selection of T cell receptor beta chains follows, all from one sample in a study of T cell clones after liver transplantation. The data were produced by immunoSEQ multiplex PCR, yet TCRdb's version contains in-frame clones alone and is incomplete. The profile shows about 72,000 clones, roughly 90% of them singletons. Source: CD4+ T cells from blood, taken before liver transplant. Receptor source: a human donor who received a liver transplant. CDR3s include the opening cysteine and the closing phenylalanine or tryptophan. D genes are given only for firm matches.

D gene,V gene,J gene,CDR3 protein,CDR3 DNA
TRBD2,TRBV5-5,TRBJ2-1,CASSFRSSGGNEQFF,TGTGCCAGCAGCTTTCGAAGTAGCGGGGGAAATGAGCAGTTCTTC
TRBD1,TRBV30,TRBJ1-4,CASSGGDEKLFF,TGTGCCTCGTCAGGGGGCGATGAAAAACTGTTTTTT
NA,TRBV28,TRBJ2-7,CASKKDSYEQYF,TGTGCCAGCAAGAAGGACTCCTACGAGCAGTACTTC
NA,TRBV23-1,TRBJ2-1,CASSHSVCEQFF,TGCGCCAGCAGTCACTCGGTCTGCGAGCAGTTCTTC
NA,TRBV15,TRBJ1-4,CATSRDLGDNEKLFF,TGTGCCACCAGCAGAGATCTCGGGGATAATGAAAAACTGTTTTTT
TRBD2,TRBV27,TRBJ2-1,CASSRYSTTSGHNEQFF,TGTGCCAGCAGCCGGTATTCTACGACTAGCGGACACAATGAGCAGTTCTTC
NA,TRBV28,TRBJ2-3,CASRTPSTDTQYF,TGTGCCAGTCGGACGCCTAGCACAGATACGCAGTATTTT
NA,TRBV18,TRBJ1-1,CASSLQGDEAFF,TGTGCCAGCTCACTACAGGGAGACGAAGCTTTCTTT
TRBD2,TRBV11-2,TRBJ2-7,CASSFTSGSSNEQYF,TGTGCCAGCAGCTTCACTAGCGGGAGCTCCAACGAGCAGTACTTC
NA,TRBV9,TRBJ1-1,CASSASIETEAFF,TGTGCCAGCAGCGCTTCCATAGAGACTGAAGCTTTCTTT
TRBD2,TRBV5-1,TRBJ2-7,CASSPTVDSGGSYEQYF,TGCGCCAGCAGCCCAACCGTGGATAGCGGGGGGTCCTACGAGCAGTACTTC
NA,TRBV7-9,TRBJ1-5,CASSLRGGSGQPQHF,TGTGCCAGCAGCTTAAGAGGGGGTTCAGGACAGCCCCAGCATTTT
TRBD2,TRBV29-1,TRBJ2-7,CSVEMSGSRSYEQYF,TGCAGCGTTGAAATGAGCGGGAGTAGGTCCTACGAGCAGTACTTC